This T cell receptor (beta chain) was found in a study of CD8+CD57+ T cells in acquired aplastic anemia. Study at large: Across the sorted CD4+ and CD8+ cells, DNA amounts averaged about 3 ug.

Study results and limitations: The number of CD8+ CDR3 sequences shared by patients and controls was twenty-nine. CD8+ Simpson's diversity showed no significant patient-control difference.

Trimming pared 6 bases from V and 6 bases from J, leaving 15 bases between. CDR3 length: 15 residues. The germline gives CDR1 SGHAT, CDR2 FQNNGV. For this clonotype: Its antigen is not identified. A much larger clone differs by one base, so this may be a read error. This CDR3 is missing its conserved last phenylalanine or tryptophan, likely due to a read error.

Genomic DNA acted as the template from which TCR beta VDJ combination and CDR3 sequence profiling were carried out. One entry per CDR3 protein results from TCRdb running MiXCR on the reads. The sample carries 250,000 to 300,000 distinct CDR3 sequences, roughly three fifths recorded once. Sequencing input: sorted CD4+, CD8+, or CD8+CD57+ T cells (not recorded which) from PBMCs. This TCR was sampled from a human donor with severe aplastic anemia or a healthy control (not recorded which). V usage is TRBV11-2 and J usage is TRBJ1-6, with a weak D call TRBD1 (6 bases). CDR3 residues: CASRRPGHLNSPLHS. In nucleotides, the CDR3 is TGTGCCAGCAGGCGACCGGGACACCTTAATTCACCCCTCCACTCT.